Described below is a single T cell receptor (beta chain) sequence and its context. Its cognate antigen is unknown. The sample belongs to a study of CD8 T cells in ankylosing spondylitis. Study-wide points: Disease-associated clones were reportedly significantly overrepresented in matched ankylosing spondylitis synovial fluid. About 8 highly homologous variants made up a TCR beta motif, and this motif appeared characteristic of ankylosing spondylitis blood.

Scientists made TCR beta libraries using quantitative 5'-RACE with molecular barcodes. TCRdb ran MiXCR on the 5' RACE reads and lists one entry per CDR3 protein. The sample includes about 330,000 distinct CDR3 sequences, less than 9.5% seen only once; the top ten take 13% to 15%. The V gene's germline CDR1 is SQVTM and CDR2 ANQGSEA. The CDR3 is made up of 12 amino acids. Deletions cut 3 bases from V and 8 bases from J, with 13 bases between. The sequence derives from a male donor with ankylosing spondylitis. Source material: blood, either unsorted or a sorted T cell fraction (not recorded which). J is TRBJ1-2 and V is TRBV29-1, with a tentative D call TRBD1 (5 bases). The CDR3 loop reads CSVEGVIGGYTF. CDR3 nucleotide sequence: TGCAGCGTTGAGGGGGTAATAGGCGGCTACACCTTC.